The source of this TCR beta chain is a study of blood T cell repertoires in COVID-19. Across the whole study: COVID-19 samples collected from the United States, Italy and Spain covered acute and convalescent phases. Sample material is recorded as cDNA or gDNA derived from T cells, B-cell-depleted T cells, or PBMCs.

In the original workflow: Estimation of nucleated cell counts relied on the amplification of reference gene primers. TCRdb's copy holds only in-frame clones and misses some; the assay was immunoSEQ multiplex PCR. That table furnishes V, J and clone size, whereas the DNA furnished D and trimming. In the table there are more than 95,000 clones, roughly 85% of which are singletons. From germline, CDR1 is SGDLS and CDR2 YYNGEE. This CDR3 comprises 16 residues. Trimming left V 0 bases short and J 0 bases short, with 10 bases between. The source is a man aged 45-65 years with acute or convalescent COVID-19. The chain links TRBV9 to TRBJ2-1; tentative D call: TRBD2 (6 bases). Sequenced sample: peripheral blood. CDR3 protein: CASSVARGSSYNEQFF. For the CDR3, the DNA is TGTGCCAGCAGCGTAGCGCGGGGCAGCTCCTACAATGAGCAGTTCTTC.